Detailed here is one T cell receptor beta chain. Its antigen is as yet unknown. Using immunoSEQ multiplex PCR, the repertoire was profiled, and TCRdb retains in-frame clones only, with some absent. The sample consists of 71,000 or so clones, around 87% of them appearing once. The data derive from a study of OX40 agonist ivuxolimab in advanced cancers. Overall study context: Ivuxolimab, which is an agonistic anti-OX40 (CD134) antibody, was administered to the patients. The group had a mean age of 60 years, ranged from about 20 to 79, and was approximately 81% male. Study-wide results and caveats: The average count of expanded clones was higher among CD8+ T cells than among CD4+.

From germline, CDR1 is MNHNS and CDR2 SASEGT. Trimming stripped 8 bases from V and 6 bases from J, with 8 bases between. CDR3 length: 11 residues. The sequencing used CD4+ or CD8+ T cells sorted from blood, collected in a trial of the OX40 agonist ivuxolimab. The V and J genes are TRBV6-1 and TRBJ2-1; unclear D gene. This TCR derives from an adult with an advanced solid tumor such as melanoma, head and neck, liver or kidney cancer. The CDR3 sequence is CASQTVNEQFF. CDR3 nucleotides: TGTGCCAGCCAGACCGTCAATGAGCAGTTCTTC.